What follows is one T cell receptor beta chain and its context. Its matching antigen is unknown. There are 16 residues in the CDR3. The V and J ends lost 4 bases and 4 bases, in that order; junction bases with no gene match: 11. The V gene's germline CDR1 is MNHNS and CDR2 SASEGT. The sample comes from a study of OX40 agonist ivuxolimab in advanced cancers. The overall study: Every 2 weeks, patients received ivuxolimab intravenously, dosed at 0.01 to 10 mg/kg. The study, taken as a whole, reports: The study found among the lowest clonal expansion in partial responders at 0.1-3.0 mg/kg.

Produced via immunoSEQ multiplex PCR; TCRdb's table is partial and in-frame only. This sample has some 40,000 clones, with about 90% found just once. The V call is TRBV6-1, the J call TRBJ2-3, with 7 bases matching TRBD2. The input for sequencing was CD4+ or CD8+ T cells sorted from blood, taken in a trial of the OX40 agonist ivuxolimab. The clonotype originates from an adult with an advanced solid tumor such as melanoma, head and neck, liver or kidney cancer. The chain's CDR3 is CASSAGDYRVADTQYF. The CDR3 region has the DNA TGTGCCAGCAGTGCCGGGGACTATAGGGTCGCAGATACGCAGTATTTT.